This T cell receptor beta chain was obtained from a study of blood T cell repertoires in COVID-19. Germline V gene lookup returns CDR1 LGHDT and CDR2 YNNKEL (reference sequence). The CDR3 consists of 14 residues. V was shortened by 4 bases and J by 0 bases, with 9 bases between the two germline ends. The sample holds one count of this clone. Original handling: Amplified reference gene primers provided the basis for estimating nucleated cell counts. The table came from immunoSEQ multiplex PCR; TCRdb's copy has only in-frame clones and leaves some out. V, J and clone size were drawn from that table, and D and trimming were deduced from the DNA. The sample holds about 370,000 clones, roughly 86% seen once.

The specimen sequenced was peripheral blood. The source is a woman aged 25 to 39 with COVID-19, enrolled during active disease. The chain links TRBV3-1 (or the pseudogene TRBV3-2) to TRBJ1-1; no reliable D call. CDR3 DNA: TGTGCCAGCAGCCGGACTTCTTTGAACACTGAAGCTTTCTTT. Amino acids: CASSRTSLNTEAFF.